This T cell receptor (beta chain) was captured by sequencing in a study of PD-L1 blockade in urothelial cancer. General study results and limits: Durable-benefit patients had greater expansion of tumor-associated blood clones at 3 weeks.

To note about this clone: Its antigen remains unknown.

Generated by immunoSEQ multiplex PCR, the TCRdb table keeps only in-frame clones and is missing some. The sample consists of 90,000 or so clones, about 90% of them appearing once. Time point reported: pretreatment peripheral blood. This sample comprised PBMCs, obtained around atezolizumab (anti-PD-L1) treatment. This receptor was identified in a woman older than 75 with urothelial cancer.

CDR3 coding DNA: TGTGCCAGCAGCTTGAACTGGGGGCGAATGGACGAGCAGTACTTC. Translated: CASSLNWGRMDEQYF. The chain employs TRBV5-4 and TRBJ2-7; D may be TRBD1 (6 bases). CDR1 SGHNT and CDR2 YYREEE come from the germline V gene (reference sequence). This CDR3 has 15 residues. The V gene lost 1 base and the J gene lost 5 bases, with 16 bases spanning the gap.